A single sample is the source of the 8 T cell receptor beta chains below, sequenced in a study of radiotherapy plus CTLA-4 blockade in lung cancer. This table comes from immunoSEQ multiplex PCR, and its TCRdb copy is limited to in-frame clones, with some not included. Of 40,000 to 50,000 clones in the sample, around 86% were seen once. The source material was peripheral blood, sampled from a patient treated with radiotherapy plus ipilimumab. The receptor set was obtained from a human donor with non-small cell lung cancer who had stable disease on radiotherapy plus ipilimumab.

The gene calls are TRBV27 and TRBJ1-2; D not resolved. The V gene's germline CDR1 is MNHEY and CDR2 SMNVEV (reference sequence). Trimming stripped 6 bases from V and 1 base from J, with 15 bases between. CDR3 size: 15 residues. CDR3 nucleotide sequence: TGTGCCAGCAGCCACTCGGTATCGATTAACTATGGCTACACCTTC. This encodes CASSHSVSINYGYTF.

CDR3 DNA: TGCAGCGTTGGAGGACAGGGTAGATCTGGGGCCAACGTCCTGACTTTC. Protein: CSVGGQGRSGANVLTF. V gene TRBV29-1 combines with J gene TRBJ2-6; 8 nucleotides align to TRBD1. V lost 4 bases, J lost 1 base, and 6 bases stayed unmatched. CDR1 and CDR2 (germline): SQVTM, ANQGSEA. The CDR3 sequence is 16 residues long.

The chain has TRBV4-2 and TRBJ2-1; D gene unclear. The V gene's germline CDR1 is LGHNA and CDR2 YNFKEQ. The CDR3 spans 16 residues. V was shortened by 1 base and J by 0 bases, with 10 bases between the two germline ends. The CDR3 reads CASSQVSRSSYNEQFF. CDR3 nucleotides: TGTGCCAGCAGCCAAGTTTCCCGGAGCTCCTACAATGAGCAGTTCTTC.

Only a few counts were recorded for this clone. V is TRBV11-2 and J is TRBJ2-7; 12 bases match TRBD2. The CDR3 has 14 residues. V dropped 3 bases and J dropped 7; count of bases not matched to a gene: 4. Looked up from germline, CDR1 is SGHAT and CDR2 is FQNNGV. The CDR3 DNA reads as TGTGCCAGCAGCTTGAAAGGACTAGCGGGGGAGCAGTACTTC. Its translation is CASSLKGLAGEQYF.

This clone was counted once. V usage is TRBV15 and J usage is TRBJ2-3, with D perhaps TRBD2 (6 bases). In germline, CDR1 is LNHNV, CDR2 YYDKDF (reference sequence). This CDR3 contains 13 residues. The V gene lost 8 bases and the J gene lost 5 bases, with 14 bases spanning the gap. The CDR3 spells CATWRRGEDTQYF. The CDR3 DNA sequence: TGTGCCACCTGGCGGAGGGGCGAAGATACGCAGTATTTT.

The chain links TRBV5-1 to TRBJ2-5; the D gene is possibly TRBD2 (6 bases). V lost 0 bases to trimming and J lost 0 bases, with 12 bases between them. The CDR3 covers 16 residues. From germline, CDR1 is SGHRS and CDR2 YFSETQ. The CDR3 here is CASSLGLARYQETQYF. The CDR3 nucleotides read TGCGCCAGCAGCTTGGGGCTAGCGCGGTACCAAGAGACCCAGTACTTC.

The V and J genes are TRBV28 and TRBJ1-1; unclear D gene. Trimming removed 4 bases at V and 6 bases at J, with 12 bases between. Germline CDR1 reads MDHEN; CDR2 reads SYDVKM. The CDR3 contains 13 residues. As DNA, the CDR3 is TGTGCCAGCAGTTACCTTCAGTACCCTGAAGCTTTCTTT. It yields the protein CASSYLQYPEAFF.

This clone was detected a few times. V usage is TRBV15 and J usage is TRBJ2-3, with D possibly matching TRBD1 (5 bases). Germline V CDR1 and CDR2: LNHNV, YYDKDF (reference sequence). Deletions cut 1 base from V and 2 bases from J, with 10 bases between. The CDR3 is made up of 15 amino acids. This CDR3 reads CATSRGGAFTDTQYF. The CDR3 nucleotides are TGTGCCACCAGCAGAGGGGGCGCTTTCACAGATACGCAGTATTTT.